A single sample gave rise to the 29 T cell receptor beta chains below, sequenced in a study of shared clonotypes between healthy human individuals. Assay used: immunoSEQ multiplex PCR; TCRdb lists only in-frame clones, some missing. The sample holds about 1 million clones; approximately 76% are singletons and the top ten take about 1.5%. The sequenced sample consisted of memory CD4+ T cells sorted from blood. Subset described: CD45RA-negative fraction. These receptors originate from a man aged 18 to 35 in good health.

This clone was seen at least ten times. The gene calls are TRBV28 and TRBJ1-5; D gene ambiguous. The germline V and J ends were trimmed by 7 bases and 1 base, with 8 bases remaining between them. This CDR3 contains 13 residues. Germline values: CDR1 MDHEN, CDR2 SYDVKM. CDR3: CASKGVSNQPQHF. The CDR3 DNA is TGTGCCAGCAAGGGCGTGAGCAATCAGCCCCAGCATTTT.

This rearrangement joins TRBV5-4 to TRBJ2-6, with D possibly TRBD1 on 6 matching bases. V lost 4 bases and J lost 0, with 17 bases in between. The germline V gene has CDR1 SGHNT and CDR2 YYREEE (reference sequence). The CDR3 loop spans 18 amino acids. CDR3: CASSKTGQTISGANVLTF. The CDR3 nucleotides are TGTGCCAGCAGCAAAACAGGACAGACCATCTCTGGGGCCAACGTCCTGACTTTC.

The DNA for the CDR3 is TGTGCCAGCAGTGAAAACCGGGACAGTTTCAATCAGCCCCAGCATTTT. Protein product: CASSENRDSFNQPQHF. The chain recombines TRBV28 with TRBJ1-5; 7 positions match TRBD1. Germline trimming cut 5 bases from V and 3 bases from J; bases unmatched to any gene: 10. CDR3 length: 16 residues. The V gene's germline CDR1 is MDHEN and CDR2 SYDVKM.

This clone was seen once. This chain links TRBV11-2 with TRBJ1-6, with TRBD1 identical over 9 bases. The germline gives CDR1 SGHAT, CDR2 FQNNGV. V trimming: 3 bases; J trimming: 14 bases; junction bases outside the gene matches: 8. The CDR3 runs 14 residues. The CDR3 protein is CASSFAGTGRSLHF. The CDR3 region has the DNA TGTGCCAGCAGCTTCGCCGGGACAGGGAGGTCCCTCCACTTT.

The chain carries TRBV4-2 and TRBJ2-1, with D possibly matching TRBD2 (6 bases). Per germline, CDR1 LGHNA and CDR2 YNFKEQ. This CDR3 is built from 13 residues. Trimming left V 7 bases short and J 4 bases short, with 11 bases between. The CDR3 is CASTKGGYNEQFF. In DNA, the CDR3 is TGTGCCAGCACCAAGGGAGGATACAATGAGCAGTTCTTC.

The gene calls are TRBV7-2 and TRBJ2-5, with TRBD1 matching 7 bases. J lost 5 bases, V lost 0 bases, and 6 bases had no gene match. The CDR3 is 15 residues long. Per germline, CDR1 SGHTA and CDR2 FQGNSA. Written as DNA, the CDR3 is TGTGCCAGCAGCTTAGCCCGACAGGGATGGGAGACCCAGTACTTC. It is translated as CASSLARQGWETQYF.

This chain uses TRBV29-1 with TRBJ1-3; 10 nucleotides agree with TRBD1. This CDR3 is 13 amino acids long. The V segment lost 5 bases and the J segment 4 bases; nucleotides outside the gene matches: 2. The V gene's germline CDR1 is SQVTM and CDR2 ANQGSEA. In DNA form, the CDR3 reads TGCAGCGTTCGACAGGGGGCAGGAAACACCATATATTTT. It codes for CSVRQGAGNTIYF.

This chain links TRBV25-1 with TRBJ2-4; D might be TRBD2 (6 bases). The CDR3 consists of 13 residues. V was shortened by 3 bases and J by 6 bases, with 9 bases between the two germline ends. Germline V gene sequence: CDR1 MGHDK, CDR2 SYGVNS. The CDR3 loop reads CASSEGGGNIQYF. CDR3 in DNA: TGTGCCAGCAGTGAGGGGGGAGGAAACATTCAGTACTTC.

The J gene is TRBJ2-7, the V gene TRBV6-4, with TRBD1 identical over 7 bases. The CDR3 extends over 14 amino acids. Germline values: CDR1 MRHNA, CDR2 SNTAGT. The J segment lost 5 bases and the V segment lost 1 base, leaving 5 bases of the junction unmatched. CDR3 in amino acids: CASSDWTGIDEQYF. The CDR3 DNA is TGTGCCAGCAGTGACTGGACAGGTATCGACGAGCAGTACTTC.

The rearrangement uses TRBV15 and TRBJ1-4; D is unclear. The CDR3 extends over 15 amino acids. CDR1 is LNHNV and CDR2 is YYDKDF in the germline V gene (reference sequence). Trimming removed 3 bases at V and 5 bases at J, with 13 bases between. Written as DNA, the CDR3 is TGTGCCACCAGCAGGAGAGGACGGGAAAATGAAAAACTGTTTTTT. It translates to CATSRRGRENEKLFF.

The J gene is TRBJ1-4, the V gene TRBV2; D is perhaps TRBD1 (6 bases). V was pared by 5 bases and J by 0 bases, with 10 bases between. The V gene's germline CDR1 is SNHLY and CDR2 FYNNEI. The CDR3 consists of 15 residues. The CDR3 sequence: CASSRTDATNEKLFF. The CDR3 coding sequence is TGTGCCAGCAGTCGGACAGATGCAACTAATGAAAAACTGTTTTTT.

The table lists this clone with a few counts. The rearrangement joins TRBV7-2 to TRBJ1-1; D ambiguous. Trimming shortened V by 4 bases and J by 7 bases, and 13 bases separated the two germline ends. There are 13 residues in the CDR3. Per the germline V gene, CDR1 is SGHTA and CDR2 is FQGNSA. Written as DNA, the CDR3 is TGTGCCAGCAGCTCCAACTCGGGGTTTGAAGCTTTCTTT. It yields the protein CASSSNSGFEAFF.

The V gene is TRBV18, the J gene TRBJ1-4; D is undetermined. Deletions cut 8 bases from V and 1 base from J, with 11 bases between. Germline V gives CDR1 KGHSH, CDR2 LQKENI. The CDR3 has 14 amino acids. The CDR3 bases are TGTGCCAGCCGCCCGGGGTTAACTAATGAAAAACTGTTTTTT. It translates to CASRPGLTNEKLFF.

CDR3 bases: TGTGCCAGCAGTGAAGCTTTCGAAAAACTGTTTTTT. Translated, it gives CASSEAFEKLFF. J is TRBJ1-4 and V is TRBV2; unclear D gene. V lost 0 bases and J 8 bases, leaving 4 bases between the germline ends. This CDR3 spans 12 amino acids. The germline V gene encodes CDR1 SNHLY and CDR2 FYNNEI.

This chain's CDR3 is CAWSRRADSTDTQYF. CDR3 nucleotides: TGTGCCTGGAGTCGCCGGGCGGATAGCACAGATACGCAGTATTTT. V usage is TRBV30 and J usage is TRBJ2-3; D not resolved. The CDR3 spans 15 residues. The germline V gene encodes CDR1 GTSNPN and CDR2 SVGIG (reference sequence). V lost 2 bases and J lost 0, with 12 bases in between. The variable domain in full, completed from reference TRBV30 and TRBJ2-3, reads SQTIHQWPATLVQPVGSPLSLECTVEGTSNPNLYWYRQAAGRGLQLLFYSVGIGQISSEVPQNLSASRPQDRQFILSSKKLLLSDSGFYLCAWSRRADSTDTQYFGPGTRLTVL.

The chain carries TRBV19 and TRBJ1-2; D is undetermined. This CDR3 contains 19 residues. Trimming pared 6 bases from V and 0 bases from J, leaving 26 bases between. Germline-derived CDR1 and CDR2 are LNHDA and SQIVND (reference sequence). This CDR3 reads CASSRKSGEGSNTNYGYTF. The CDR3 coding sequence is TGTGCCAGTAGCAGAAAAAGTGGTGAAGGGTCGAATACTAACTATGGCTACACCTTC.

The chain joins TRBV6-5 to TRBJ1-2, with TRBD1 identical over 7 bases. Germline V gives CDR1 MNHEY, CDR2 SVGAGI. The CDR3 totals 16 residues. V shed 2 bases, J shed 8 bases, and the junction held 14 bases outside the gene matches. This chain's CDR3 is CASSYARDSEWSGYTF. CDR3 bases: TGTGCCAGCAGTTACGCCCGGGACAGTGAGTGGTCGGGCTACACCTTC.

This rearrangement joins TRBV30 to TRBJ2-7, with D unresolved. CDR1 is GTSNPN, CDR2 SVGIG, per germline (reference sequence). The V and J ends lost 2 bases and 0 bases respectively, with 5 bases between them. The CDR3 is made up of 12 amino acids. The CDR3 region is CAWSLLSYEQYF. The CDR3 DNA reads as TGTGCCTGGAGTCTCCTCTCCTACGAGCAGTACTTC.

This clone was detected only a few times. The chain has TRBV19 and TRBJ1-5, with D maybe TRBD1 (5 bases). V was trimmed by 4 bases and J by 0 bases, leaving 10 bases between them. Per the germline V gene, CDR1 is LNHDA and CDR2 is SQIVND (reference sequence). The CDR3 covers 15 residues. In nucleotides, the CDR3 is TGTGCCAGTAGTACCCCGGGGGATAGCAATCAGCCCCAGCATTTT. Protein product: CASSTPGDSNQPQHF.

This sequence joins TRBV11-3 and TRBJ2-2; the D gene is possibly TRBD1 (6 bases). Deletions cut 4 bases from V and 6 bases from J, with 9 bases between. The CDR3 contains 13 residues. Germline V lookup: CDR1 SGHNT, CDR2 YENEEA. Here the CDR3 DNA reads TGTGCCAGCAGCTACCAGGGGTCCGGGGAGCTGTTTTTT. Translating gives CASSYQGSGELFF.

A remark on this clone: A much larger clone differs by one base, so this may be a read error. The chain is built from TRBV5-4 and TRBJ1-1; 7 positions agree with TRBD1. Trimming took 4 bases from V and 0 from J; bases not matched to a gene: 3. CDR1 and CDR2 (germline): SGHNT, YYREEE (reference sequence). This CDR3 has 14 residues. The CDR3 coding sequence is TGTGCCAGCAGCGGGGACAGCATGAACACTGAAGCTTTCTTT. It is translated as CASSGDSMNTEAFF.

The chain recombines TRBV30 with TRBJ2-5; 8 bases fit TRBD2. Germline V lookup: CDR1 GTSNPN, CDR2 SVGIG (reference sequence). V lost 7 bases to trimming and J lost 1 base; unmatched junction nucleotides: 2. The CDR3 loop spans 12 amino acids. CDR3 amino acids: CAYTSGQETQYF. The CDR3 DNA is TGTGCCTATACTAGCGGCCAAGAGACCCAGTACTTC.

The sample holds one count of this clone. The rearrangement joins TRBV7-2 to TRBJ2-5, with D tentatively TRBD2 (5 bases). The CDR3 is made up of 15 amino acids. Trimming cost V 3 bases and J 5 bases, with 16 bases left between them. CDR1 and CDR2 from the germline V gene are SGHTA and FQGNSA. The CDR3 DNA is TGTGCCAGCAGCTTTGGGTCTAGCATGGGGGAGACCCAGTACTTC. Translated: CASSFGSSMGETQYF. Using reference TRBV7-2 and TRBJ2-5 for the parts outside the CDR3, the full variable domain is GAGVSQSPSNKVTEKGKDVELRCDPISGHTALYWYRQSLGQGLEFLIYFQGNSAPDKSGLPSDRFSAERTGGSVSTLTIQRTQQEDSAVYLCASSFGSSMGETQYFGPGTRLLVL.

The rearrangement links TRBV6-1 to TRBJ2-7; tentative D call: TRBD2 (6 bases). The germline V and J ends were trimmed by 1 base and 1 base, with 17 bases remaining between them. This CDR3 comprises 17 residues. Germline lookup yields CDR1 MNHNS and CDR2 SASEGT. For the CDR3, the DNA is TGTGCCAGCAGTGAAGGTCCTTCGGGGGTTTTTTCCTACGAGCAGTACTTC. It specifies CASSEGPSGVFSYEQYF.

The gene calls are TRBV6-1 and TRBJ1-5, with 7 bases that match TRBD1. V lost 1 base, J lost 1 base, and 1 base stayed unmatched. Germline V CDR1 and CDR2: MNHNS, SASEGT. The CDR3 spans 15 residues. Written as DNA, the CDR3 is TGTGCCAGCAGTGAAGGGGACAGAAGCAATCAGCCCCAGCATTTT. Translation: CASSEGDRSNQPQHF.

The chain joins TRBV7-3 to TRBJ1-6, with D perhaps matching TRBD1 (6 bases). V gave up 1 base and J gave up 0 bases, with 13 bases separating them. This CDR3 spans 18 amino acids. CDR1 is SGHTA, CDR2 FQGTGA, per germline. The CDR3 nucleotides read TGTGCCAGCAGCTTAAATCCGGGGGGCGGCTCCTATAATTCACCCCTCCACTTT. Its protein product is CASSLNPGGGSYNSPLHF.

Comment on this clone: The same CDR3 arises from other DNA sequences in this sample as well. The chain couples TRBV5-1 to TRBJ1-6; D is uncertain. Trimming shortened V by 2 bases and J by 7 bases, and 10 bases separated the two germline ends. Germline V lookup: CDR1 SGHRS, CDR2 YFSETQ. CDR3 length: 14 residues. The CDR3 DNA sequence: TGCGCCAGCAGCTTAGATCCTTCCAATTCACCCCTCCACTTT. This gives the protein CASSLDPSNSPLHF.

In its sample, this clone was seen once. The V gene is TRBV10-1, the J gene TRBJ2-7; 10 bases match TRBD1. V lost 6 bases to trimming and J lost 2 bases; unmatched junction nucleotides: 10. Germline values: CDR1 WNHNN, CDR2 SYGVQD (reference sequence). CDR3 length equals 16 residues. The CDR3 spells CASRRPGTGATYEQYF. The CDR3 bases are TGCGCCAGCAGACGTCCCGGGACAGGGGCTACCTACGAGCAGTACTTC.

V usage is TRBV6-5 and J usage is TRBJ2-7; 10 nucleotides match TRBD2. The CDR3 is 15 amino acids. From germline, CDR1 is MNHEY and CDR2 SVGAGI. With 6 bases clipped from V and 2 bases from J, the junction kept 7 bases outside the gene matches. CDR3 region: CASRRTSGTPYEQYF. In DNA form, the CDR3 reads TGTGCCAGCAGAAGGACTAGCGGAACACCCTACGAGCAGTACTTC.